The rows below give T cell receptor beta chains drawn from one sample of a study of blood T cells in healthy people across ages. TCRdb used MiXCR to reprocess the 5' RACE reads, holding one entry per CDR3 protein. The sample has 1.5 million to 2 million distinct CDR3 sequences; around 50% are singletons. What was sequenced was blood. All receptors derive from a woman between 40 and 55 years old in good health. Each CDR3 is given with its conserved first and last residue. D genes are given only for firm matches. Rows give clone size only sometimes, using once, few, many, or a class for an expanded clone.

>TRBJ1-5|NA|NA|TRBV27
TGTGCCAGCAGGGACAGCCCTTATCAGCCCCAGCATTTT
CASRDSPYQPQHF
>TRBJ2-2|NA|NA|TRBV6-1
TGTGCCAGCAAGCCGAACACCGGGGAGCTGTTTTTT
CASKPNTGELFF
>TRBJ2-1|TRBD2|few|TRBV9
TGTGCCAGCAGCGCTAGCGGGGGACCCGGGAGTGAGCAGTTCTTC
CASSASGGPGSEQFF
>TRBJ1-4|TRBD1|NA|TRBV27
TGTGCCAGCAGTTCGCAGGGGGATCCTGAAAAACTGTTTTTT
CASSSQGDPEKLFF
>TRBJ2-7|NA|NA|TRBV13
TGTGCCAGCAGCGGGCTGACAGGAGGCTACGAGCAGTACTTC
CASSGLTGGYEQYF
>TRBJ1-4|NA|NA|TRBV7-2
TGTGCCAGCAGCTTAGAAGCGCAAGGGACTAATGAAAAACTGTTTTTT
CASSLEAQGTNEKLFF
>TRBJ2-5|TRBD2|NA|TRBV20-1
TGCAGTGCTAGCCCCCCAGCGGGGGGGCTGGAAGAGACCCAGTACTTC
CSASPPAGGLEETQYF
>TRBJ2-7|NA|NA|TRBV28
TGTGCCACCCAATCTGTAGGACTAAGTCCGATCCACGAGCAGTACTTC
CATQSVGLSPIHEQYF
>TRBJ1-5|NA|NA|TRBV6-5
TGTGCCAGCAGCCCCAAAAGCAATCAGCCCCAGCATTTT
CASSPKSNQPQHF
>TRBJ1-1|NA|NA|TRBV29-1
TGCAGCGGGAACACTGAAGCTTTCTTT
CSGNTEAFF
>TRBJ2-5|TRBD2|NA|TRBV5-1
TGCGCCAGCAGGGGGGGAGTAGCGGGAGTGTACCAAGAGACCCAGTACTTC
CASRGGVAGVYQETQYF
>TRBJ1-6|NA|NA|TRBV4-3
TGCGCCAGCAGCCAAGGTCGTGCACCCCTCCACTTT
CASSQGRAPLHF
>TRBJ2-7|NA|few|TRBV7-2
TGTGCCAGCAGCCCAGGGGAGTACTTC
CASSPGEYF
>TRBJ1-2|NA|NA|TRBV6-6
TGTGCCAGCAGTCTGCAGGGCCAACCGACCTTCTATGGCTACACCTTC
CASSLQGQPTFYGYTF
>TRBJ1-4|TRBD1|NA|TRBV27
TGTGCCAGCAGACCAACCTCATCGGACAGGCCCAATGAGAAACTGTTTTTT
CASRPTSSDRPNEKLFF
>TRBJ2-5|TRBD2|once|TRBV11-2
TGTGCCAGCAGCTTATCACTCCAAAGGACTAGCGGGGGAAGCCCCCAAGAGACCCAGTACTTC
CASSLSLQRTSGGSPQETQYF
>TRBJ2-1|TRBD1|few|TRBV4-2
TGTGCCAGCAGCTCCCGGGACAGGGGGCACTATGAGCAGTTCTTC
CASSSRDRGHYEQFF
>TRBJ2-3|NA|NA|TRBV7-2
TGTGCCAGCAGTTCATTAGGGGGGTCCTACACAGATACGCAGTATTTT
CASSSLGGSYTDTQYF
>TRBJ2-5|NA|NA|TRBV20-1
TGCAGTGCTATGAGCGGCCGGACTGGAGAGACCCAGTACTTC
CSAMSGRTGETQYF
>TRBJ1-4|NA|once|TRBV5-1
TGCGCCAGCAGCTTGGACAGCCTTAATGAAAAACTGTTTTTT
CASSLDSLNEKLFF
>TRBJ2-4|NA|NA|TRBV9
TGTGCCGGCAGCGCCGACCTGGGAATAGCCAAAAACATTCAGTACTTC
CAGSADLGIAKNIQYF
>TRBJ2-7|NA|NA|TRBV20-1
TGCAGTGCTCAAAGACAGCGGCCCTACGAGCAGTACTTC
CSAQRQRPYEQYF
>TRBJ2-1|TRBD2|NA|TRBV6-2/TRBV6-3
TGTGCCAGCAGTTCCCCGACTAGCCAGGAGCAGTTCTTC
CASSSPTSQEQFF
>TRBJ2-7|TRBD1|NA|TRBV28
TGTGCCAGCAGTTTATGGGGACAGGGCCGCCACGAGCAGTACTTC
CASSLWGQGRHEQYF
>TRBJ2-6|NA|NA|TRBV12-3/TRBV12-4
TGTGCCAGCAGTAAGCGGAGGGATGGGGCCAACGTCCTGACTTTC
CASSKRRDGANVLTF
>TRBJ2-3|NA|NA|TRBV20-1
TGCAGTGCTAGCCCCCGAGCCACCAACACAGATACGCAGTATTTT
CSASPRATNTDTQYF
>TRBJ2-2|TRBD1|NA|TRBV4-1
TGCGCCAGCAGCCACGGACAGGGAACGAACACCGGGGAGCTGTTTTTT
CASSHGQGTNTGELFF
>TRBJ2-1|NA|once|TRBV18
TGTGCCAGCTCACCACCGACAGCGGAGAGCTCCTACAATGAGCAGTTCTTC
CASSPPTAESSYNEQFF
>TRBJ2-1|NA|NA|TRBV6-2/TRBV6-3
TGTGCCAGCAGTTTCTGGGATATGCTCCCCGCCTACGAGCAGTTCTTC
CASSFWDMLPAYEQFF
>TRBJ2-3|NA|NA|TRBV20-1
TGCAGTGCTAGGGGATGGCTAGCACAAGGCTCGGGGGATACGCAGTATTTT
CSARGWLAQGSGDTQYF
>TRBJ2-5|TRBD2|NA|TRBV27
TGTGCCAGCAGTTTAGCGACTAGCGGGGGGATTGGAGAGACCCAGTACTTC
CASSLATSGGIGETQYF
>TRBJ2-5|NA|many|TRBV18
TGTGCCAGCAGCCCAGTCCAAGAGACCCAGTACTTC
CASSPVQETQYF
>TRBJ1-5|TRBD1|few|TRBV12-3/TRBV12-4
TGTGCCAGCAGAATACAGGGGAATAGCAATCAGCCCCAGCATTTT
CASRIQGNSNQPQHF
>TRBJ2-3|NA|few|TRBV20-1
TGCAGTGCTAGACCGGGCACAGGGTCAGATACGCAGTATTTT
CSARPGTGSDTQYF
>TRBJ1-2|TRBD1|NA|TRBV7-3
TGTGCCAGCAGCTTAGAGACAGGGGCGGACCCCCGGTATGGCTACACCTTC
CASSLETGADPRYGYTF
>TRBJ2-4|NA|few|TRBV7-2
TGTGCCAGCAGCTTAGGGGGCGGCCTCCTAGCCAAAAACATTCAGTACTTC
CASSLGGGLLAKNIQYF
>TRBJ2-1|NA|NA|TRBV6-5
TGTGCCAGCAGTTACCAACCGGGAGTCATCTACAATGAGCAGTTCTTC
CASSYQPGVIYNEQFF
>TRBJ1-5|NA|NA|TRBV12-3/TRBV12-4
TGTGCCAGCAGTTTAGGGATCGGGAGCAATCAGCCCCAGCATTTT
CASSLGIGSNQPQHF
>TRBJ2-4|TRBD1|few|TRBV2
TGTGCCAGCAGTGGACGACAGGGGGGAAACATTCAGTACTTC
CASSGRQGGNIQYF
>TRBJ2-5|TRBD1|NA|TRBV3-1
TGTGCCAGCAGCCAAGAGAAGGGGGCCAGGGTGGAGACCCAGTACTTC
CASSQEKGARVETQYF
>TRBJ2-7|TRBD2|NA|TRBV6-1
TGTGCCAGCAGCCGACGAGCGGGGGGGCCAAGTATTGGTGAGCAGTACTTC
CASSRRAGGPSIGEQYF
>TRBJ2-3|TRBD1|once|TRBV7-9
TGTGCCAGCAGCTTAGGGGACAGGGCTTCAGATACGCAGTATTTT
CASSLGDRASDTQYF
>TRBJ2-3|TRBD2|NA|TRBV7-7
TGTGCTAGCACCGAGACCCCCGGGGGGAGTGCAGATACGCAGTATTTT
CASTETPGGSADTQYF
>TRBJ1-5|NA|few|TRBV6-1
TGTGCCAGCAGTGAAAGACCAGGGCAGCATTTT
CASSERPGQHF
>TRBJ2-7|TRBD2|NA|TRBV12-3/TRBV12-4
TGTGCCAGCAGTTTCCTAGCGGGGGGGATCTACGAGCAGTACTTC
CASSFLAGGIYEQYF
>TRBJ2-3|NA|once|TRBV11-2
TGTGCCAGCAGCCTCGGCCCGGGGATTGGGGATACGCAGTATTTT
CASSLGPGIGDTQYF
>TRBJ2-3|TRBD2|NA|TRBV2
TGTGCCAGCAGGCCAGCGGGGGTGAGGGATACGCAGTATTTT
CASRPAGVRDTQYF
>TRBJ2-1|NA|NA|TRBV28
TGTGCCAGCAGTTGGACGGACAGCTACAATGAGCAGTTCTTC
CASSWTDSYNEQFF
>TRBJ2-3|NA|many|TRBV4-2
TGTGCCAGCAGCCAAGTAGGCCCAGATACGCAGTATTTT
CASSQVGPDTQYF
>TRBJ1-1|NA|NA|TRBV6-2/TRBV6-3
TGTGCCAGCAGACCACAGGCTTTGACTGAAGCTTTCTTT
CASRPQALTEAFF
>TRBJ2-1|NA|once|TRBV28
TGTGCCCTCGGGGCCCTCTACAATGAGCAGTTCTTC
CALGALYNEQFF
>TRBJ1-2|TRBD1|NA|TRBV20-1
TGCAGTGCTAGAGCCGGACAGGGGGACTATGGCTACACCTTC
CSARAGQGDYGYTF
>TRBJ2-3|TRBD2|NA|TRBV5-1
TGCGCCAGCAGCTTGGGGGCTAGCGGGGGGGCCGCAGATACGCAGTATTTT
CASSLGASGGAADTQYF
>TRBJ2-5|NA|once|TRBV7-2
TGTGCCAGCAGCTTAGAAGGTCGAGGCGCGTGGGAGACCCAGTACTTC
CASSLEGRGAWETQYF
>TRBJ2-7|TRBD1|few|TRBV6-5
TGTGCCAGCAGTTTACAGGGGGCCTACTACGAGCAGTACTTC
CASSLQGAYYEQYF
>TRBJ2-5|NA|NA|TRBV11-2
TGTGCCAGCAGCTTCGGACCGAACCAAGAGACCCAGTACTTC
CASSFGPNQETQYF
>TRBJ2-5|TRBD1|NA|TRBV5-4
TGTGCCAGCATGGACAGGGGCGGAGAGACCCAGTACTTC
CASMDRGGETQYF
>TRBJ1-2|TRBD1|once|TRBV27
TGTGCCAGCACCCCAGGTCGTCCAGGGGGTGCCTACACCTTC
CASTPGRPGGAYTF